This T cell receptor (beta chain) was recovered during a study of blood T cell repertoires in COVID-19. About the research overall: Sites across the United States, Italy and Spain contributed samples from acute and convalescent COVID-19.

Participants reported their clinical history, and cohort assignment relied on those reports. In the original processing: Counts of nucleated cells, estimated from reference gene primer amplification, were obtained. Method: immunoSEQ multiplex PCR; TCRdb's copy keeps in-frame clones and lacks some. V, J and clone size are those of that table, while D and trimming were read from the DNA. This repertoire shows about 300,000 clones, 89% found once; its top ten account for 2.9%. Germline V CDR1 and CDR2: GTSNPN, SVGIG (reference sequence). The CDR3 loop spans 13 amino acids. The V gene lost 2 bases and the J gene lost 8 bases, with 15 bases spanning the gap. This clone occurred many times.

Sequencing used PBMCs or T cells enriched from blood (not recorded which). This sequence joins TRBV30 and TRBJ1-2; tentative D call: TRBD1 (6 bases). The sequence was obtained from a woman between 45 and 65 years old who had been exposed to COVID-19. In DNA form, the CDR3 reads TGTGCCTGGAGTCCCGGGGGGGGCTACGGCTACACCTTC. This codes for CAWSPGGGYGYTF.